The sequence of this TCR beta chain was determined in a study of cytomegalovirus exposure and HLA in healthy donors. General study findings and limits: The presence/absence work took it that sequencing depth was about the same across donors.

The PCR used 60 Vbeta and 13 Jbeta primers. Repertoires were generated with immunoSEQ multiplex PCR, while TCRdb's copy carries only in-frame clones and drops some. The sample carries about 190,000 clones, around 83% recorded once. On this clone: No antigen is known for it.

The germline V and J ends were trimmed by 6 bases and 4 bases, with 15 bases remaining between them. Per germline, CDR1 LNHDA and CDR2 SQIVND (reference sequence). This CDR3 has 14 amino acids. This receptor was taken from a woman younger than 30 in good health and CMV-seronegative. The sample taken for sequencing was PBMCs. The chain has TRBV19 and TRBJ1-2; D is unclear. The CDR3 sequence: CASSPDWAFYGYTF. The CDR3 DNA reads as TGTGCCAGTAGCCCGGACTGGGCCTTCTATGGCTACACCTTC.